This paragraph reports one T cell receptor beta chain. In germline, CDR1 is MNHNY, CDR2 SVGAGI (reference sequence). The trim removed 2 bases at V and 6 bases at J, leaving 9 bases unmatched. The CDR3 extends over 15 amino acids. Regarding time point: recipient sample about 28 days before transplant, after cytoreduction. Profiling relied on immunoSEQ multiplex PCR, and the TCRdb table lists in-frame clones only, not all of them. The table has over 15,000 clones, roughly 77% seen once; the top ten hold over 15%. The entry originates in a study of T cell clonotyping in hematopoietic cell transplantation. Across the study: Recipients' pretransplant samples followed cytoreduction.

The clonotype comes from a man in his sixties with acute myeloid leukemia. Some clones in this sample may be carry-over from other donors' samples. The source was peripheral blood mononuclear cells, collected before stem cell transplant. This chain links TRBV6-6 with TRBJ1-2; TRBD1 aligns across 7 bases. CDR3 region: CASSYPGQAMNGYTF. The CDR3 nucleotides are TGTGCCAGCAGTTACCCCGGACAGGCCATGAATGGCTACACCTTC.